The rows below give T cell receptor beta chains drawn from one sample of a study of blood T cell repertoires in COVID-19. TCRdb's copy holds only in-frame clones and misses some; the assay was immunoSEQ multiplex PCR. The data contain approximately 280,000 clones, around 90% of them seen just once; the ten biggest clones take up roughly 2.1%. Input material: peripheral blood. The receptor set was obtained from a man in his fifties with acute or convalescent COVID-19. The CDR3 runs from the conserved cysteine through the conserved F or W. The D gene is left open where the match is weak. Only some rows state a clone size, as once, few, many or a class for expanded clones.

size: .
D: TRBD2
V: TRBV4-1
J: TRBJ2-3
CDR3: CASSHRRAGVTDTQYF
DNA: TGCGCCAGCAGCCACCGGAGGGCGGGGGTCACAGATACGCAGTATTTT

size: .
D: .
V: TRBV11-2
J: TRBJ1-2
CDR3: CASSLDSRVGLYGYTF
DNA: TGTGCCAGCAGCTTAGATTCACGGGTGGGACTCTATGGCTACACCTTC

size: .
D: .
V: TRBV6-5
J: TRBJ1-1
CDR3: CASSYSIGPKGTEAFF
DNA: TGTGCCAGCAGTTACTCGATCGGACCCAAGGGGACTGAAGCTTTCTTT

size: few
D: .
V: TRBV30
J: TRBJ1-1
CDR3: CASRQTNTEAFF
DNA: TGTGCCTCCCGACAAACCAACACTGAAGCTTTCTTT

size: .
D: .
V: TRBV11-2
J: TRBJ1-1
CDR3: CASSSGQHRNTEAFF
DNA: TGTGCCAGCAGCTCGGGACAACACAGGAACACTGAAGCTTTCTTT

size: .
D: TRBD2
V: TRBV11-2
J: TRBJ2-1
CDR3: CASSPLGLAGNNEQFF
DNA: TGTGCCAGCAGCCCCCTCGGGCTAGCGGGCAACAATGAGCAGTTCTTC

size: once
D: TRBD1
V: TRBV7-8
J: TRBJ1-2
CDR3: CASSLRDRVNSNYGYTF
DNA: TGTGCCAGCAGCTTAAGGGACAGAGTCAATTCTAACTATGGCTACACCTTC

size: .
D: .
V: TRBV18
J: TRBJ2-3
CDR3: CASSPIQGGTDTQYF
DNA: TGTGCCAGCTCACCAATTCAGGGTGGCACAGATACGCAGTATTTT

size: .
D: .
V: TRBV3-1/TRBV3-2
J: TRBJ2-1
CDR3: CASSQDREKRFF
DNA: TGTGCCAGCAGCCAAGACAGGGAAAAGAGGTTCTTC

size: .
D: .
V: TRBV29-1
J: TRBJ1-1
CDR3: CSAPEMGYTEAFF
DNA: TGCAGCGCCCCCGAGATGGGCTACACTGAAGCTTTCTTT

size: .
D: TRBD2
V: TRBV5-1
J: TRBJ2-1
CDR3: CASSSTSGAYNEQFF
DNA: TGCGCCAGCAGCTCCACTAGCGGGGCTTACAATGAGCAGTTCTTC

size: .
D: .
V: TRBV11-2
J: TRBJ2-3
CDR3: CASSSPPPDTQYF
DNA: TGTGCCAGCAGCTCTCCTCCCCCCGATACGCAGTATTTT

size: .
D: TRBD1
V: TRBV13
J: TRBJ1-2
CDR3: CASSPRGTGDGRGGYTF
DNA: TGTGCCAGCAGCCCCCGAGGGACAGGGGATGGGCGGGGTGGCTACACCTTC

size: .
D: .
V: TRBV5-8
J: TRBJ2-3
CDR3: CASSAAGQTTDTQYF
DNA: TGTGCCAGCAGCGCCGCGGGACAGACCACAGATACGCAGTATTTT

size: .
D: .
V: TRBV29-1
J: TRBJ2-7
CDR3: CSVGGPEQYF
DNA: TGCAGCGTTGGTGGCCCTGAGCAGTACTTC

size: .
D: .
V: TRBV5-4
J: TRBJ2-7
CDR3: CASSLKRDTFYEQYF
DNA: TGTGCCAGCAGCTTGAAGCGGGACACCTTCTACGAGCAGTACTTC

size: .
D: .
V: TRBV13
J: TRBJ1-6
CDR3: CASSLGRGLSPLHF
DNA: TGTGCCAGCAGCTTAGGTCGGGGACTCTCACCCCTCCACTTT

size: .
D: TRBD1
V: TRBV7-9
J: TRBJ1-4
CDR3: CASSLTGQGNEKLFF
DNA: TGTGCCAGCAGCTTAACGGGACAGGGTAATGAAAAACTGTTTTTT

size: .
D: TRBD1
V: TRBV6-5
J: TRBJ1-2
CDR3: CASRDRGYTF
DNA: TGTGCCAGCAGGGACAGGGGCTACACCTTC

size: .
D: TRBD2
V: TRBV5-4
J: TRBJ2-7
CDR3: CASSSPTSGRTYEQYF
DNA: TGTGCCAGCAGCTCCCCCACTAGCGGGCGGACCTACGAGCAGTACTTC

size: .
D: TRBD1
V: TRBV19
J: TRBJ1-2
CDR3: CASSSGTDYGYTF
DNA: TGTGCCAGTAGTTCCGGGACAGACTATGGCTACACCTTC

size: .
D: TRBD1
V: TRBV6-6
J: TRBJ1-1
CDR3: CASRSGGQNTEAFF
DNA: TGTGCCAGCAGATCAGGGGGCCAGAACACTGAAGCTTTCTTT

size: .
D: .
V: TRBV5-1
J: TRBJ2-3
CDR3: CASSFAAATDTQYF
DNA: TGCGCCAGCAGCTTCGCAGCGGCCACAGATACGCAGTATTTT

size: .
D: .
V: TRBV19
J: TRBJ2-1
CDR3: CASSGGDRYNEQFF
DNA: TGTGCCAGTAGTGGCGGGGACAGATACAATGAGCAGTTCTTC

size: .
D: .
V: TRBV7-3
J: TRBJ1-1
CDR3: CASSLGGQSYTEAFF
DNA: TGTGCCAGCAGCTTAGGAGGACAGTCCTACACTGAAGCTTTCTTT

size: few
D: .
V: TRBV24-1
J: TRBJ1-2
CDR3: CATSDATTGYGGYTF
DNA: TGTGCCACCAGTGACGCCACGACAGGCTACGGCGGCTACACCTTC

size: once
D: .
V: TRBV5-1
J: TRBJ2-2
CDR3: CASSPRGAWTGELFF
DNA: TGCGCCAGCAGCCCCCGGGGGGCCTGGACCGGGGAGCTGTTTTTT

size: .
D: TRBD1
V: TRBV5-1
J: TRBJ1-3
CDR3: CASSLATGGSGNTIYF
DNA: TGCGCCAGCAGCTTGGCCACAGGGGGCTCTGGAAACACCATATATTTT

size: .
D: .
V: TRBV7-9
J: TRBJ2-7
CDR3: CASSLSGQGLYF
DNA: TGTGCCAGCAGCTTGAGTGGGCAGGGTTTGTACTTC

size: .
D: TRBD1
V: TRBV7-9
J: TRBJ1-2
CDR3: CASTLGGDRVLGYTF
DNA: TGTGCCAGCACCCTCGGGGGAGACAGGGTGCTCGGCTACACCTTC

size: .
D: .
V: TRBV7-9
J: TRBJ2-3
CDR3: CASSSGGTDTQYF
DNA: TGTGCCAGCAGCTCAGGGGGGACAGATACGCAGTATTTT

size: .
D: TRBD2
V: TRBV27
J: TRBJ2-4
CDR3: CASSHAGTSRAKNIQYF
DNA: TGTGCCAGCAGTCACGCCGGGACTAGCAGGGCCAAAAACATTCAGTACTTC

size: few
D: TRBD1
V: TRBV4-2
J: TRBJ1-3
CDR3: CASSQEGQGAGNTIYF
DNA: TGTGCCAGCAGCCAAGAGGGACAGGGGGCTGGAAACACCATATATTTT

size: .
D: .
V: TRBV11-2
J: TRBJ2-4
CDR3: CASRAGLQENIQYF
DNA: TGTGCCAGCAGGGCGGGACTTCAGGAAAACATTCAGTACTTC

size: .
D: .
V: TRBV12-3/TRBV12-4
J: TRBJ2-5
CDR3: CASSLTLGGTQYF
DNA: TGTGCCAGCAGTTTGACTCTCGGCGGGACCCAGTACTTC

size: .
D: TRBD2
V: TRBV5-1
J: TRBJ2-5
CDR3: CASSLVLAGQETQYF
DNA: TGCGCCAGCAGCTTGGTCCTAGCGGGGCAAGAGACCCAGTACTTC

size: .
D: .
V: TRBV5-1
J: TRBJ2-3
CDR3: CASRAAGLSTDTQYF
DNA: TGCGCCAGCAGGGCTGCGGGGCTAAGCACAGATACGCAGTATTTT